This T cell receptor (beta chain) was recorded in a study of blood T cell repertoires in COVID-19. Measured with immunoSEQ multiplex PCR; TCRdb has only the in-frame clones, and not every one. This table holds approximately 290,000 clones, 85% to 90% found once. This CDR3 region has 14 residues. The V end lost 0 bases, the J end lost 1 base, and 5 bases lay between the germline ends. Germline values: CDR1 SGHNT, CDR2 YYREEE (reference sequence). The TCR originated in a woman in her 30s with COVID-19, enrolled during active disease. Sequencing input: peripheral blood. V gene TRBV5-4 combines with J gene TRBJ1-3; D possibly corresponds to TRBD1 (5 bases). CDR3 bases: TGTGCCAGCAGCTTGGACAGGTCTGGAAACACCATATATTTT. It translates to CASSLDRSGNTIYF.